This T cell receptor (beta chain) was captured in a study of siplizumab effects on memory and regulatory T cells. The data were produced by immunoSEQ multiplex PCR, yet TCRdb's version contains in-frame clones alone and is incomplete. The table lists roughly 75,000 clones, around 93% of them singletons. Germline V gives CDR1 MDHEN, CDR2 SYDVKM. Trimming stripped 7 bases from V and 7 bases from J, with 10 bases between. This CDR3 is built from 11 residues. Input material: CD8+ T cells sorted from blood. This chain joins TRBV28 and TRBJ1-1, with D unresolved. This receptor was identified in a human donor in good health. The CDR3 reads CASTWLGEAFF. The CDR3 DNA reads as TGTGCCAGCACGTGGCTTGGTGAAGCTTTCTTT. Full variable domain (remainder filled in from reference TRBV28 and TRBJ1-1): DVKVTQSSRYLVKRTGEKVFLECVQDMDHENMFWYRQDPGLGLRLIYFSYDVKMKEKGDIPEGYSVSREKKERFSLILESASTNQTSMYLCASTWLGEAFFGQGTRLTVV.